This TCR beta chain comes out of a study of Graves' ophthalmopathy and Graves' hyperthyroidism. Points from the study as a whole: Blood also carried most expanded thyroid clonotypes exceeding 0.001 frequency.

This clonotype was picked up many times. Its antigen is currently unknown. RNA transcripts served as template for amplifying TCR beta CDR3 sequences. The first round was an RT-PCR with HTBI primers, and the second round was a multiplex PCR. Each CDR3 protein is one row after TCRdb ran MiXCR on the multiplex PCR reads. The repertoire has roughly 610,000 distinct CDR3 sequences, approximately 22% of them found once; the top ten carry about 6.6%. Exclusion applied to patients with other autoimmune diseases, uncontrolled infections, pregnancy or lactation. CDR3 size: 14 residues. V was pared by 6 bases and J by 10 bases, with 19 bases between.

The sequence derives from a woman aged 18-29 years with stable Graves' hyperthyroidism. Some clones in this sample may be carry-over from other donors' samples. Sequencing was done on a sample of peripheral blood. This chain connects TRBV12-3 or TRBV12-4 to TRBJ1-5, with a weak D call TRBD1 (5 bases). The CDR3 protein is CASSSTRGQAPQHF. The CDR3 coding sequence is TGTGCCAGCAGCAGTACAAGGGGTCAGGCCCCCCAGCATTTT.